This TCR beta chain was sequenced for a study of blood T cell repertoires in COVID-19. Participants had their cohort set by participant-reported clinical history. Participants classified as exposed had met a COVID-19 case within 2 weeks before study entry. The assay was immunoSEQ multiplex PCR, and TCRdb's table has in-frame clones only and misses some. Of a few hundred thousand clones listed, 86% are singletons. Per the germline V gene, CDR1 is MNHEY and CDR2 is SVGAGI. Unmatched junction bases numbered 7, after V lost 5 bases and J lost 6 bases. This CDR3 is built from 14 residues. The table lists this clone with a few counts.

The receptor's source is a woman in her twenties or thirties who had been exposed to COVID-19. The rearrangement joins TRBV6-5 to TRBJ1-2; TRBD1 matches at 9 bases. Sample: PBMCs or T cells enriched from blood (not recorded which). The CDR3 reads CASSRRQGEDGYTF. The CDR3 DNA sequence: TGTGCCAGCAGTAGAAGACAGGGGGAGGATGGCTACACCTTC.